This passage covers 26 T cell receptor beta chains from one sample sequenced in a study of blood T cell repertoires in COVID-19. Method: immunoSEQ multiplex PCR; TCRdb's copy keeps in-frame clones and lacks some. This sample has around 130,000 clones, with roughly four fifths found just once. Sequencing was done on a sample of peripheral blood. All receptors derive from a woman aged 60-75 years with acute or convalescent COVID-19.

The V call is TRBV2, the J call TRBJ1-4; TRBD1 aligns across 7 bases. From germline, CDR1 is SNHLY and CDR2 FYNNEI. The ends lost 6 bases at V and 2 bases at J; junction bases unmatched: 6. CDR3 length: 15 amino acids. CDR3 DNA: TGTGCCAGCAGACCGCTAGGGGGCACTAATGAAAAACTGTTTTTT. It codes for CASRPLGGTNEKLFF.

V usage is TRBV7-8 and J usage is TRBJ2-1; D unresolved. V was trimmed by 0 bases and J by 4 bases, leaving 10 bases between them. The CDR3 consists of 15 residues. Germline V gives CDR1 SGHVS, CDR2 FQNEAQ. The CDR3 DNA is TGTGCCAGCAGCTTAGCTATTTACAGATACAATGAGCAGTTCTTC. It translates to CASSLAIYRYNEQFF.

The rearrangement links TRBV19 to TRBJ1-5, with a tentative D call TRBD1 (6 bases). CDR3 size: 14 residues. Trimming removed 6 bases from V and 6 bases from J, with 15 bases in between. CDR1 is LNHDA and CDR2 is SQIVND in the germline V gene (reference sequence). In nucleotides, the CDR3 is TGTGCCAGTAGCAACCAGGGGACGGGTCAGCCCCAGCATTTT. Protein: CASSNQGTGQPQHF.

The chain employs TRBV5-1 and TRBJ2-5; no clear D gene. Trimming left V 5 bases short and J 2 bases short, with 19 bases between. Germline CDR1 reads SGHRS; CDR2 reads YFSETQ. The CDR3 covers 16 residues. CDR3 sequence (DNA): TGCGCCAGCAGTTCCCCTGAGGAAAACTATCAAGAGACCCAGTACTTC. Amino acid sequence: CASSSPEENYQETQYF.

A single count supports this clone. The genes are TRBV6-5 and TRBJ1-6; D is unresolved. Germline assignment: CDR1 MNHEY and CDR2 SVGAGI. The CDR3 runs to 15 residues. With 2 bases removed from V and 9 bases from J, the gap between germline ends came to 14 bases. The CDR3 sequence: CASSYRPEGSSPLHF. In DNA form, the CDR3 reads TGTGCCAGCAGTTACCGACCAGAAGGGAGTTCACCCCTCCACTTT.

The CDR3 loop reads CASSPDLGRSTGELFF. In nucleotides, the CDR3 is TGTGCCAGCAGTCCGGATTTGGGCAGAAGCACCGGGGAGCTGTTTTTT. V usage is TRBV5-4 and J usage is TRBJ2-2; D is undetermined. Germline-derived CDR1 and CDR2 are SGHNT and YYREEE (reference sequence). This CDR3 region has 16 residues. V was shortened by 5 bases and J by 4 bases, with 18 bases between the two germline ends. Full variable domain (missing parts from reference TRBV5-4 and TRBJ2-2): ETGVTQSPTHLIKTRGQQVTLRCSSQSGHNTVSWYQQALGQGPQFIFQYYREEENGRGNFPPRFSGLQFPNYSSELNVNALELDDSALYLCASSPDLGRSTGELFFGEGSRLTVL.

J is TRBJ2-5 and V is TRBV7-6; the D gene is possibly TRBD1 (6 bases). Germline V gene lookup returns CDR1 SGHVS and CDR2 FNYEAQ. The germline V and J ends were trimmed by 3 bases and 6 bases, with 11 bases remaining between them. The CDR3 is made up of 13 amino acids. In nucleotides, the CDR3 is TGTGCCAGCAGCTTGGAACAGGGAAAGACCCAGTACTTC. Protein: CASSLEQGKTQYF.

The chain has TRBV7-9 and TRBJ1-4; TRBD1 might be the D (5 bases). The V end lost 5 bases, the J end lost 6 bases, and 16 bases lay between the germline ends. The V gene's germline CDR1 is SEHNR and CDR2 FQNEAQ (reference sequence). CDR3 size: 15 residues. The CDR3, as DNA: TGTGCCAGCAGCCCGACCGGGACTGAAGATGAAAAACTGTTTTTT. This encodes CASSPTGTEDEKLFF.

The chain links TRBV3-1 (or the pseudogene TRBV3-2) to TRBJ2-7, with 8 bases lining up with TRBD1. The CDR3 extends over 14 amino acids. After removal of 3 bases from V and 3 bases from J, the junction contained 4 bases not matched to a gene. CDR1 and CDR2 from the germline V gene are LGHDT and YNNKEL (reference sequence). In nucleotides, the CDR3 is TGTGCCAGCAGCCACGACAGGGGAGTCTACGAGCAGTACTTC. Amino acid sequence: CASSHDRGVYEQYF.

V is TRBV10-3 and J is TRBJ2-3; D is ambiguous. The V gene lost 0 bases and the J gene lost 0 bases, with 7 bases spanning the gap. The V gene's germline CDR1 is ENHRY and CDR2 SYGVKD. This CDR3 region has 15 residues. The CDR3 loop is CAISESTSSTDTQYF. The CDR3 region has the DNA TGTGCCATCAGTGAGTCAACATCGAGCACAGATACGCAGTATTTT.

The rearrangement uses TRBV6-5 and TRBJ1-1; 10 bases match TRBD1. The CDR3 is 15 residues long. Germline CDR1 is MNHEY and CDR2 is SVGAGI. Losses at the gene ends were 6 bases for V and 5 bases for J; bases not matched to a gene: 9. Here the CDR3 reads CASRGSGTGETEAFF. The CDR3 coding sequence is TGTGCCAGCAGGGGTTCCGGGACAGGGGAAACTGAAGCTTTCTTT.

The genes are TRBV6-9 and TRBJ1-1; TRBD1 matches 7 bases. In germline, CDR1 is MNHGY, CDR2 SVAAGI. Trimming cost V 4 bases and J 3 bases; bases outside gene matches: 23. CDR3 length: 20 amino acids. The chain's CDR3 is CASSFPTPGGQRGKDTEAFF. The DNA for the CDR3 is TGTGCCAGCAGTTTCCCGACTCCCGGGGGACAGAGGGGTAAAGACACTGAAGCTTTCTTT.

This rearrangement joins TRBV5-1 to TRBJ1-1, with D perhaps TRBD1 (5 bases). Germline CDR1 SGHRS, CDR2 YFSETQ. V lost 7 bases and J lost 3, with 16 bases in between. CDR3 length: 14 residues. CDR3 protein: CASPRGSSDTEAFF. CDR3 bases: TGCGCCAGCCCCCGGGGGTCGTCGGACACTGAAGCTTTCTTT.

This chain joins TRBV11-2 and TRBJ1-2; D is uncertain. The CDR3 consists of 15 residues. CDR1 and CDR2 (germline): SGHAT, FQNNGV. V lost 4 bases and J lost 6, with 18 bases in between. The CDR3 region is CASSSWRTKWDGYTF. CDR3 sequence (DNA): TGTGCCAGCAGCTCGTGGAGGACGAAATGGGATGGCTACACCTTC.

This chain links TRBV12-5 with TRBJ1-2; D call uncertain. The germline V gene encodes CDR1 LGHNT and CDR2 FRNRAP. V was pared by 0 bases and J by 5 bases, with 16 bases between. This CDR3 region has 16 residues. DNA for the CDR3: TGTGCTAGTGGTTTGGTACTAGACAAAGCCTCTTATGGCTACACCTTC. Protein sequence: CASGLVLDKASYGYTF.

This clone was counted between two and nine times. The V gene is TRBV14, the J gene TRBJ1-2, with a tentative D call TRBD1 (5 bases). Trimming took 2 bases from V and 7 from J, leaving 11 bases between them. The germline V gene encodes CDR1 SGHDN and CDR2 FVKESK. This CDR3 has 13 residues. CDR3 amino acids: CASSQYEGLGYTF. DNA for the CDR3: TGTGCCAGCAGCCAATACGAGGGACTTGGCTACACCTTC.

The genes are TRBV10-3 and TRBJ1-1; D ambiguous. CDR1 and CDR2 from the germline V gene are ENHRY and SYGVKD. The V end lost 6 bases, the J end lost 3 bases, and 14 bases lay between the germline ends. CDR3 size: 14 residues. CDR3 in DNA: TGTGCCATCAGGGGTGGGCAGGCCCACACTGAAGCTTTCTTT. This encodes CAIRGGQAHTEAFF.

J is TRBJ1-3 and V is TRBV21-1; whether TRBD1, the table's D call, matches the DNA was not checked. TRBV21-1 has pseudogene status. The length of the CDR3 is 13 residues. The CDR3 reads CASVGQEGNTIYF. CDR3 nucleotide sequence: TGTGCCAGCGTTGGACAGGAGGGAAACACCATATATTTT.

This clone was observed a single time. V is TRBV19 and J is TRBJ2-5, with unresolved D. Germline V CDR1 and CDR2: LNHDA, SQIVND (reference sequence). V was trimmed by 5 bases and J by 7 bases, leaving 8 bases between them. The CDR3 consists of 11 residues. DNA for the CDR3: TGTGCCAGTAGTCGATCAGGGACCCAGTACTTC. This sequence encodes CASSRSGTQYF.

A few counts support this clone. J is TRBJ1-2 and V is TRBV15; 7 nucleotides match TRBD1. Losses at the gene ends were 0 bases for V and 4 bases for J; bases not matched to a gene: 8. CDR1 is LNHNV and CDR2 is YYDKDF in the germline V gene (reference sequence). The CDR3 spans 16 residues. CDR3: CATSRDQRQGGYGYTF. The CDR3 bases are TGTGCCACCAGCAGAGATCAAAGACAGGGAGGCTATGGCTACACCTTC.

V and J are TRBV27 and TRBJ2-7, with D maybe TRBD2 (6 bases). The CDR3 extends over 13 amino acids. Germline V gene data show CDR1 as MNHEY and CDR2 as SMNVEV (reference sequence). V was cut by 8 bases and J by 2 bases, with 13 bases left in between. CDR3 in DNA: TGTGCCAGCCGGCACGGGGGAACCTACGAGCAGTACTTC. Amino acids: CASRHGGTYEQYF.

The chain carries TRBV28 and TRBJ1-1; the D is unclear. The CDR3 contains 16 residues. Germline-derived CDR1 and CDR2 are MDHEN and SYDVKM. V was cut by 2 bases and J by 0 bases, with 13 bases left in between. This CDR3 is CASSLPTGGLNTEAFF. CDR3 coding DNA: TGTGCCAGCAGTTTACCCACCGGAGGGCTGAACACTGAAGCTTTCTTT.

The rearrangement joins TRBV7-9 to TRBJ1-4; TRBD1 aligns across 7 bases. V lost 5 bases, J lost 5 bases, and 11 bases stayed unmatched. CDR1 is SEHNR and CDR2 is FQNEAQ in the germline V gene (reference sequence). The CDR3 totals 16 residues. This CDR3 reads CASSADRVRRNEKLFF. The CDR3 region has the DNA TGTGCCAGCAGCGCCGACAGGGTGAGGCGGAATGAAAAACTGTTTTTT.

CDR3 in DNA: TGTGCCAGCAGCCCGGTTAGGGGTTCCTATGGCTACACCTTC. Translating it yields CASSPVRGSYGYTF. The chain carries TRBV11-2 and TRBJ1-2, with D possibly TRBD1 on 5 matching bases. The germline CDR1 and CDR2 sequences are SGHAT and FQNNGV. The CDR3 covers 14 residues. V lost 5 bases, J lost 4 bases, and 14 bases lay in between.

The rearrangement joins TRBV5-1 to TRBJ1-2; TRBD1 might be the D (6 bases). CDR1 and CDR2 (germline): SGHRS, YFSETQ. The CDR3 contains 14 residues. V was cut by 3 bases and J by 0 bases, with 9 bases left in between. The chain's CDR3 is CASSSDRTNYGYTF. The CDR3, as DNA: TGCGCCAGCAGCTCGGACAGAACTAACTATGGCTACACCTTC.

The CDR3 sequence: CASSEASGIDGYTF. The CDR3 nucleotides read TGTGCCAGCAGTGAAGCGTCGGGGATCGATGGCTACACCTTC. J is TRBJ1-2 and V is TRBV6-1; D call uncertain. Trimming removed 0 bases from V and 6 bases from J, with 11 bases in between. The CDR3 has 14 residues. The germline CDR1 and CDR2 sequences are MNHNS and SASEGT.